Below are 19 T cell receptor beta chains sequenced from a single sample in a study of glioma-infiltrating T cells after dendritic cell vaccination. Produced via immunoSEQ multiplex PCR; TCRdb's table is partial and in-frame only. The data hold tens of thousands of clones, with about 86% observed a single time. Sequences were derived from blood, sampled before dendritic cell vaccination. The receptors here all came from a human donor with glioblastoma.

This chain joins TRBV18 and TRBJ2-5, with D possibly being TRBD1 (6 bases). The V gene's germline CDR1 is KGHSH and CDR2 LQKENI. This CDR3 region has 14 residues. Trimming stripped 3 bases from V and 2 bases from J, with 10 bases between. CDR3 sequence: CASSPNREQETQYF. The CDR3 nucleotides are TGTGCCAGCTCACCGAACAGGGAGCAAGAGACCCAGTACTTC.

Only a few counts were recorded for this clone. The gene calls are TRBV2 and TRBJ1-2; TRBD1 matches 7 bases. The CDR3 is 14 amino acids. Germline V gene lookup returns CDR1 SNHLY and CDR2 FYNNEI. Trimming cost V 6 bases and J 4 bases; bases outside gene matches: 8. The DNA of the CDR3 is TGTGCCAGCAGCGAAAACAGGGGAAGCTATGGCTACACCTTC. Its protein is CASSENRGSYGYTF.

This chain uses TRBV11-2 with TRBJ2-7, with D possibly matching TRBD1 (9 bases). This CDR3 region has 15 residues. The V end was cut by 6 bases, the J end by 1 base, with 16 bases between. Germline V CDR1 and CDR2: SGHAT, FQNNGV. CDR3 bases: TGTGCCAGCAGGCGCGGGGGGACAGGGTCCTACGAGCAGTACTTC. This codes for CASRRGGTGSYEQYF. Filled out from reference TRBV11-2 and TRBJ2-7, the complete variable domain reads EAGVAQSPRYKIIEKRQSVAFWCNPISGHATLYWYQQILGQGPKLLIQFQNNGVVDDSQLPKDRFSAERLKGVDSTLKIQPAKLEDSAVYLCASRRGGTGSYEQYFGPGTRLTVT.

The CDR3 is CASREQGATYEQYF. The CDR3, as DNA: TGCGCCAGCAGGGAACAGGGGGCGACCTACGAGCAGTACTTC. The chain carries TRBV5-1 and TRBJ2-7; 9 bases fit TRBD1. Trimming cost V 5 bases and J 2 bases; bases outside gene matches: 5. Germline V gene lookup returns CDR1 SGHRS and CDR2 YFSETQ. The CDR3 runs 14 residues.

The chain recombines TRBV5-1 with TRBJ2-2; the D is unclear. V lost 4 bases to trimming and J lost 1 base, with 5 bases between them. The CDR3 runs 13 residues. The germline gives CDR1 SGHRS, CDR2 YFSETQ. The CDR3 loop is CASSAMNTGELFF. As DNA, the CDR3 is TGCGCCAGCAGCGCGATGAACACCGGGGAGCTGTTTTTT. The full variable domain, rest sourced from reference TRBV5-1 and TRBJ2-2, is KAGVTQTPRYLIKTRGQQVTLSCSPISGHRSVSWYQQTPGQGLQFLFEYFSETQRNKGNFPGRFSGRQFSNSRSEMNVSTLELGDSALYLCASSAMNTGELFFGEGSRLTVL.

The chain links TRBV2 to TRBJ1-1; TRBD1 agrees at 8 bases. Germline CDR1 SNHLY, CDR2 FYNNEI. The CDR3 is 14 amino acids. The junction had 11 bases not matched to a gene; V was cut back by 7 bases and J by 7 bases. The CDR3 is CASTIGQGAIEAFF. The CDR3, as DNA: TGTGCCAGCACCATCGGACAGGGAGCTATTGAAGCTTTCTTT.

The chain joins TRBV29-1 to TRBJ2-5; 9 bases align to TRBD1. Germline lookup yields CDR1 SQVTM and CDR2 ANQGSEA. V shed 6 bases and J 3 bases; nucleotides not matched to a gene: 2. This CDR3 is 12 amino acids long. Here the CDR3 reads CSVGQGEETQYF. The CDR3 DNA reads TGCAGCGTGGGACAGGGAGAAGAGACCCAGTACTTC.

The chain links TRBV9 to TRBJ2-5; 10 bases map to TRBD2. With 4 bases clipped from V and 5 bases from J, the junction kept 8 bases outside the gene matches. In germline, CDR1 is SGDLS, CDR2 YYNGEE. The CDR3 has 15 amino acids. The CDR3 sequence is CASSLSGGARETQYF. CDR3 DNA sequence: TGTGCCAGCAGCTTAAGCGGGGGGGCACGGGAGACCCAGTACTTC.

The genes are TRBV7-2 and TRBJ1-1, with a weak D call TRBD1 (6 bases). The CDR3 spans 14 residues. Germline CDR1 and CDR2: SGHTA and FQGNSA. The V gene lost 1 base and the J gene lost 6 bases, with 12 bases spanning the gap. This CDR3 reads CASSLGVPGAEAFF. CDR3 coding DNA: TGTGCCAGCAGCTTAGGTGTTCCAGGGGCTGAAGCTTTCTTT.

The chain uses TRBV7-3 and TRBJ1-1, with a tentative D call TRBD1 (5 bases). This CDR3 has 13 residues. V lost 4 bases and J lost 3, with 9 bases in between. Germline V lookup: CDR1 SGHTA, CDR2 FQGTGA. CDR3 amino acids: CASSYGHHTEAFF. In DNA form, the CDR3 reads TGTGCCAGCAGCTATGGACACCACACTGAAGCTTTCTTT.

V usage is TRBV7-2 and J usage is TRBJ2-5; 7 nucleotides match TRBD1. Germline CDR1 and CDR2: SGHTA and FQGNSA. V lost 0 bases, J lost 5 bases, and 3 bases stayed unmatched. The CDR3 covers 14 residues. The CDR3 bases are TGTGCCAGCAGCTTAGCGACAGGGACCGAGACCCAGTACTTC. Amino acids: CASSLATGTETQYF.

The chain uses TRBV5-6 and TRBJ2-3; D unresolved. CDR3 length equals 12 residues. CDR1 is SGHDT, CDR2 YYEEEE, per germline. Trimming removed 5 bases from V and 5 bases from J, with 9 bases in between. The chain's CDR3 is CASSHSGDTQYF. For the CDR3, the DNA is TGTGCCAGCAGTCACTCGGGAGATACGCAGTATTTT.

This clone is a singleton in its sample. The chain carries TRBV5-4 and TRBJ1-3; D remains unclear. CDR1 and CDR2 (germline): SGHNT, YYREEE (reference sequence). V was pared by 0 bases and J by 4 bases, with 5 bases between. The CDR3 has 13 residues. The CDR3 DNA sequence: TGTGCCAGCAGCTTGGATCAAGGAAACACCATATATTTT. Residues: CASSLDQGNTIYF.

V usage is TRBV6-1 and J usage is TRBJ2-6, with TRBD1 identical over 7 bases. The trim removed 1 base at V and 4 bases at J, leaving 1 base unmatched. Germline V gene sequence: CDR1 MNHNS, CDR2 SASEGT. The CDR3 is 15 amino acids. The CDR3 sequence is CASSEGQGGANVLTF. CDR3 coding DNA: TGTGCCAGCAGTGAAGGACAGGGCGGGGCCAACGTCCTGACTTTC.

The chain joins TRBV6-5 to TRBJ2-3; tentative D call: TRBD2 (6 bases). Trimming left V 8 bases short and J 0 bases short, with 12 bases between. The CDR3 runs 14 residues. The germline CDR1 and CDR2 sequences are MNHEY and SVGAGI. DNA for the CDR3: TGTGCCAGCGCCCGCGGGGAGAGCACAGATACGCAGTATTTT. It codes for CASARGESTDTQYF.

This clone was seen a handful of times. The rearrangement links TRBV2 to TRBJ1-5; TRBD1 might be the D (5 bases). Germline CDR1 SNHLY, CDR2 FYNNEI. The CDR3 runs 14 residues. The V end was cut by 4 bases, the J end by 6 bases, with 13 bases between. This CDR3 reads CASSADGGGQPQHF. CDR3 in DNA: TGTGCCAGCAGTGCGGATGGGGGAGGTCAGCCCCAGCATTTT.

The V gene is TRBV29-1, the J gene TRBJ2-3; D ambiguous. CDR1 SQVTM and CDR2 ANQGSEA come from the germline V gene. Trimming pared 5 bases from V and 1 base from J, leaving 10 bases between. This CDR3 is 13 amino acids long. The CDR3 spells CSVPRVGTDTQYF. CDR3 DNA sequence: TGCAGCGTTCCCCGAGTCGGCACAGATACGCAGTATTTT.

This chain links TRBV9 with TRBJ1-1; the match to TRBD1 covers 7 bases. Germline CDR1 is SGDLS and CDR2 is YYNGEE. With 2 bases clipped from V and 1 base from J, the junction kept 2 bases outside the gene matches. This CDR3 region has 14 residues. CDR3 in amino acids: CASSVGTENTEAFF. Written as DNA, the CDR3 is TGTGCCAGCAGCGTCGGGACAGAGAACACTGAAGCTTTCTTT.

The chain recombines TRBV7-9 with TRBJ1-2; a weak D match, TRBD1 (5 bases). V was cut by 2 bases and J by 5 bases, with 12 bases left in between. The CDR3 has 14 amino acids. CDR1 SEHNR and CDR2 FQNEAQ come from the germline V gene (reference sequence). The CDR3 DNA follows: TGTGCCAGCAGCTTAAGTACAGGAACATATGGCTACACCTTC. It codes for CASSLSTGTYGYTF. The full variable domain, completed using reference TRBV7-9 and TRBJ1-2, is DTGVSQNPRHKITKRGQNVTFRCDPISEHNRLYWYRQTLGQGPEFLTYFQNEAQLEKSRLLSDRFSAERPKGSFSTLEIQRTEQGDSAMYLCASSLSTGTYGYTFGSGTRLTVV.